This entry lists 8 T cell receptor beta chains sequenced from one sample in a study of long-term antiretroviral therapy in people with HIV. Run at survey level, the immunoSEQ assay was version v3.0. Profiling relied on immunoSEQ multiplex PCR, and the TCRdb table lists in-frame clones only, not all of them. The sample holds 25,000 to 35,000 clones, 65% to 85% seen once. The sample in question was unsorted PBMCs, obtained 3.1 years after starting antiretroviral therapy. The receptor set was obtained from a woman aged 50 to 65 with HIV.

V usage is TRBV5-1 and J usage is TRBJ2-1; tentative D call: TRBD2 (6 bases). Trimming took off 5 bases at V and 5 bases at J, with 14 bases between the two ends. The germline V gene encodes CDR1 SGHRS and CDR2 YFSETQ. The CDR3 loop spans 14 amino acids. CDR3 sequence (DNA): TGCGCCAGCAGTGGAATAGCGGACAACAATGAGCAGTTCTTC. Residues: CASSGIADNNEQFF. Full variable domain (outside the CDR3, taken from reference TRBV5-1 and TRBJ2-1): KAGVTQTPRYLIKTRGQQVTLSCSPISGHRSVSWYQQTPGQGLQFLFEYFSETQRNKGNFPGRFSGRQFSNSRSEMNVSTLELGDSALYLCASSGIADNNEQFFGPGTRLTVL.

The genes are TRBV5-5 and TRBJ1-2; TRBD1 might be the D (5 bases). The CDR3 length is 17 residues. Germline loops: CDR1 SGHKS, CDR2 YYEKEE (reference sequence). Trimming took off 3 bases at V and 1 base at J, with 19 bases between the two ends. The CDR3 spells CASSYRGEDGLNYGYTF. The CDR3 bases are TGTGCCAGCAGCTACCGAGGGGAGGACGGGCTTAACTATGGCTACACCTTC.

This clone came up once. This rearrangement joins TRBV6-5 to TRBJ2-2, with TRBD2 matching 10 bases. Germline V gene data show CDR1 as MNHEY and CDR2 as SVGAGI. With 5 bases clipped from V and 5 bases from J, the junction kept 5 bases outside the gene matches. CDR3 length: 15 amino acids. For the CDR3, the DNA is TGTGCCAGCAGTCAACTAGCGGGGAGGACCGGGGAGCTGTTTTTT. Its translation is CASSQLAGRTGELFF.

The chain recombines TRBV25-1 with TRBJ1-5; D is perhaps TRBD1 (6 bases). CDR1 is MGHDK, CDR2 SYGVNS, per germline. Trimming stripped 2 bases from V and 3 bases from J, with 11 bases between. The CDR3 is 15 amino acids. The CDR3 sequence: CASSEGGDPNQPQHF. In DNA, the CDR3 is TGTGCCAGCAGTGAAGGGGGCGACCCCAATCAGCCCCAGCATTTT.

This clone was observed a handful of times. V usage is TRBV13 and J usage is TRBJ1-1, with D possibly matching TRBD1 (5 bases). The V gene's germline CDR1 is PRHDT and CDR2 FYEKMQ (reference sequence). Trimming cost V 4 bases and J 5 bases, with 17 bases left between them. CDR3 length: 15 residues. The CDR3 DNA sequence: TGTGCCAGCAGCTCCGAACTGACACGGGGGACTGAAGCTTTCTTT. Translation gives CASSSELTRGTEAFF.

The chain is built from TRBV20-1 and TRBJ2-3; tentative D call: TRBD1 (6 bases). The CDR3 runs to 11 residues. Trimming removed 6 bases at V and 3 bases at J, with 7 bases between. Germline assignment: CDR1 DFQATT and CDR2 SNEGSKA (reference sequence). The CDR3: CSADRTDTQYF. The CDR3 DNA is TGCAGTGCCGACAGGACAGATACGCAGTATTTT.

This clone was seen only a few times. V usage is TRBV27 and J usage is TRBJ1-5, with D possibly being TRBD1 (5 bases). The CDR3 runs 14 residues. Between the trimmed V and J ends, which lost 8 bases and 2 bases, there was a span of 13 bases. Germline V CDR1 and CDR2: MNHEY, SMNVEV (reference sequence). CDR3 sequence reads: CASWDVEGNQPQHF. CDR3 in DNA: TGTGCCAGCTGGGACGTTGAAGGCAATCAGCCCCAGCATTTT.

The CDR3 sequence: CASSLDGRGGYEQFF. DNA of the CDR3: TGTGCCAGCAGCTTAGATGGAAGGGGGGGCTATGAGCAGTTCTTC. The chain combines TRBV7-3 with TRBJ2-1; tentative D call: TRBD2 (7 bases). This CDR3 region has 15 residues. Trimming pared 2 bases from V and 8 bases from J, leaving 16 bases between. The germline CDR1 and CDR2 sequences are SGHTA and FQGTGA.